The 6 T cell receptor beta chains presented below share a single source sample, sequenced in a study of T cell responses to AZD1222 COVID-19 vaccine. Sequencing was performed with immunoSEQ multiplex PCR; in TCRdb, only in-frame clones are kept and a portion is missing. The sample records about 150,000 clones, 80% to 90% being singletons. The sequences come from peripheral blood, collected on day 0 of AZD1222 vaccination. The receptors shown here come from an adult in good health.

This clone has only one observation. This rearrangement joins TRBV30 to TRBJ1-2; D gene ambiguous. V lost 8 bases to trimming and J lost 3 bases, with 10 bases between them. CDR1 and CDR2 (germline): GTSNPN, SVGIG (reference sequence). This CDR3 contains 11 residues. In nucleotides, the CDR3 is TGTGCCAGACGACATGACTATGGCTACACCTTC. Protein product: CARRHDYGYTF.

The chain uses TRBV3-1 (or the pseudogene TRBV3-2) and TRBJ1-5; weak D call: TRBD1 (5 bases). The CDR3 is 12 amino acids. Trimming stripped 7 bases from V and 4 bases from J, with 8 bases between. CDR1 is LGHDT, CDR2 YNNKEL, per germline (reference sequence). DNA for the CDR3: TGTGCCAGCACCACAGGTAATCAGCCCCAGCATTTT. Protein sequence: CASTTGNQPQHF.

The chain joins TRBV2 to TRBJ2-7; D is ambiguous. Germline CDR1 is SNHLY and CDR2 is FYNNEI. This CDR3 spans 14 amino acids. V was shortened by 4 bases and J by 3 bases, with 13 bases between the two germline ends. This CDR3 is CASSGSRENYEQYF. Here the CDR3 DNA reads TGTGCCAGCAGTGGATCCAGAGAAAACTACGAGCAGTACTTC.

The rearrangement joins TRBV24-1 to TRBJ2-1; 10 nucleotides align to TRBD1. Germline V lookup: CDR1 KGHDR, CDR2 SFDVKD. The trim removed 7 bases at V and 4 bases at J, leaving 6 bases unmatched. The CDR3 contains 15 residues. This chain's CDR3 is CATSRDRGPYNEQFF. The CDR3 DNA follows: TGTGCCACCAGCAGAGACAGGGGGCCTTACAATGAGCAGTTCTTC.

The chain uses TRBV28 and TRBJ1-3; D is undetermined. Between the trimmed V and J ends, which lost 3 bases and 5 bases, there was a span of 2 bases. CDR1 is MDHEN, CDR2 SYDVKM, per germline. The CDR3 contains 11 residues. The CDR3 sequence: CASSFRNTIYF. CDR3 bases: TGTGCCAGCAGTTTTAGAAACACCATATATTTT. The whole variable domain, filled in from reference TRBV28 and TRBJ1-3, reads DVKVTQSSRYLVKRTGEKVFLECVQDMDHENMFWYRQDPGLGLRLIYFSYDVKMKEKGDIPEGYSVSREKKERFSLILESASTNQTSMYLCASSFRNTIYFGEGSWLTVV.

The rearrangement links TRBV5-1 to TRBJ1-6, with a possible D match to TRBD1 (5 bases). CDR3 length equals 15 residues. CDR1 and CDR2 from the germline V gene are SGHRS and YFSETQ. Trimming took 2 bases from V and 6 from J, leaving 12 bases between them. Here the CDR3 reads CASSFDSPLNSPLHF. CDR3 nucleotide sequence: TGCGCCAGCAGCTTCGACAGTCCACTTAATTCACCCCTCCACTTT.